The clone carrying this T cell receptor beta chain was seen repeatedly, ten times or more. Its antigen is not known. Germline V gene sequence: CDR1 SGHDN, CDR2 FVKESK. The CDR3 extends over 13 amino acids. V lost 2 bases, J lost 0 bases, and 4 bases lay in between. The data derive from a study of early T cells in non-severe SARS-CoV-2 infection. Study results and caveats: Matching results from VDJdb favored anti-spike CD8 responses, leaving private and CD4 specificities undetected.

The library protocol tagged individual cDNA molecules with unique molecular identifiers. TCRdb re-called the 5' RACE reads through MiXCR, storing one row per CDR3 protein. The data contain fewer than 100,000 distinct CDR3 sequences, about 13% of them singletons. This chain joins TRBV14 and TRBJ1-1, with unresolved D. The specimen was whole blood. This receptor was taken from an adult who was a healthcare worker with PCR-confirmed SARS-CoV-2 infection or an uninfected control (not recorded which). The CDR3, as DNA: TGTGCCAGCAGCCAATTCATGAACACTGAAGCTTTCTTT. Protein sequence: CASSQFMNTEAFF. The full variable domain, its missing parts supplied by reference TRBV14 and TRBJ1-1, is EAGVTQFPSHSVIEKGQTVTLRCDPISGHDNLYWYRRVMGKEIKFLLHFVKESKQDESGMPNNRFLAERTGGTYSTLKVQPAELEDSGVYFCASSQFMNTEAFFGQGTRLTVV.